This T cell receptor (beta chain) is drawn from a study of liver allograft versus peripheral blood T cells. In the study overall: Comparing T cell receptor repertoires in transplanted livers with those in recipients' peripheral blood was part of the design. General observations from the study: Liver allograft and peripheral blood T cell receptor repertoires reportedly differed.

In TCRdb, the reads were re-called with MiXCR into one record per CDR3 protein. This sample has some 180 distinct CDR3 sequences, with roughly 21% found just once. V was pared by 3 bases and J by 0 bases, with 12 bases between. Germline V gene data show CDR1 as DFQATT and CDR2 as SNEGSKA (reference sequence). The CDR3 contains 15 residues. Sample share makes this clonotype medium-sized. The antigen is not known. The clonotype was recovered from a human patient who had a liver transplant. A share of the T cells may be of graft donor origin. The chain uses TRBV20-1 and TRBJ2-4, with a possible D match to TRBD1 (5 bases). The CDR3: CSASDSLLAKNIQYF. The DNA for the CDR3 is TGCAGTGCTAGCGACAGCCTACTAGCCAAAAACATTCAGTACTTC.